The rows below give T cell receptor beta chains drawn from one sample of a study of early T cells in non-severe SARS-CoV-2 infection. TCRdb called the 5' RACE reads again in MiXCR, with one record for every CDR3 protein. Of just over 95,000 distinct CDR3 sequences listed, approximately 10% are singletons. The specimen comprised whole blood, sampled at baseline. These receptors were taken from an adult who was a healthcare worker with PCR-confirmed SARS-CoV-2 infection or an uninfected control (not recorded which). The CDR3 runs from the conserved cysteine through the conserved F or W. D genes are given only for firm matches. Only part of the rows carry a size: once, few, many, or a class if the clone is expanded.

abundance,v_gene,j_gene,d_gene,CDR3aa,CDR3nt
many,TRBV6-6,TRBJ2-7,TRBD1,CASSYSTGTVSYEQYF,TGTGCCAGCAGTTACTCGACTGGGACAGTGTCCTACGAGCAGTACTTC
few,TRBV9,TRBJ2-3,TRBD2,CASSVAGGSTDTQYF,TGTGCCAGCAGCGTAGCGGGGGGGAGCACAGATACGCAGTATTTT
.,TRBV6-6,TRBJ2-7,.,CASRRLGQDYEQYF,TGTGCCAGCAGACGCCTAGGGCAGGACTACGAGCAGTACTTC
few,TRBV2,TRBJ1-6,TRBD1,CASTEGTAYNSPLHF,TGTGCCAGCACCGAGGGGACAGCCTATAATTCACCCCTCCACTTT
.,TRBV4-2,TRBJ1-4,TRBD1,CASSHHLVRGNEKLFF,TGTGCCAGCAGCCACCACCTGGTCAGGGGGAATGAAAAACTGTTTTTT
few,TRBV12-3/TRBV12-4,TRBJ1-2,TRBD1,CASSKQGAQVDGYTF,TGTGCCAGCAGTAAACAGGGGGCGCAAGTTGACGGCTACACCTTC
.,TRBV27,TRBJ2-1,.,CASSLSLGSYNEQFF,TGTGCCAGCAGTTTATCGTTAGGCTCCTACAATGAGCAGTTCTTC
.,TRBV28,TRBJ1-2,.,CASSLRTDFNYGYTF,TGTGCCAGCAGTTTACGGACTGATTTTAACTATGGCTACACCTTC
.,TRBV29-1,TRBJ2-3,.,CSVGARVADTQYF,TGCAGCGTTGGGGCCAGGGTAGCAGATACGCAGTATTTT
.,TRBV6-2/TRBV6-3,TRBJ2-6,.,CASTPDANSGANVLTF,TGTGCCAGCACCCCGGATGCTAACTCTGGGGCCAACGTCCTGACTTTC
many,TRBV30,TRBJ2-7,.,CAWSVQMSLPEQYF,TGTGCCTGGAGTGTACAAATGTCCCTCCCCGAGCAGTACTTC
few,TRBV25-1,TRBJ1-6,TRBD1,CASSDPAGTGNSPLHF,TGTGCCAGCAGTGATCCGGCCGGGACAGGGAACTCACCCCTCCACTTT
few,TRBV18,TRBJ2-1,TRBD2,CASSLAGGVAGNEQFF,TGTGCCAGCTCCCTAGCGGGAGGCGTGGCCGGCAATGAGCAGTTCTTC
.,TRBV7-9,TRBJ2-7,.,CASSFSGRGYEQYF,TGTGCCAGCAGCTTCAGTGGCAGGGGATACGAGCAGTACTTC
few,TRBV7-9,TRBJ2-2,TRBD1,CASSGTGVNTGELFF,TGTGCCAGCAGCGGGACAGGGGTGAACACCGGGGAGCTGTTTTTT
few,TRBV20-1,TRBJ2-1,.,CSASFSGGWDNEQFF,TGCAGTGCCAGTTTTTCAGGAGGCTGGGACAATGAGCAGTTCTTC
many,TRBV7-2,TRBJ2-2,.,CASSSRQAGELFF,TGTGCCAGCAGCTCCCGCCAGGCTGGGGAGCTGTTTTTT